The rows below give T cell receptor beta chains drawn from one sample of a study of lymphopenia after photon versus proton radiotherapy. Method: immunoSEQ multiplex PCR; TCRdb's copy keeps in-frame clones and lacks some. This sample has approximately 170,000 clones, with about 85% found just once. The sequencing here drew on peripheral blood, taken from a patient treated with photon-based radiotherapy. The source of these receptors is a man aged 45-60 years with gastric cancer. Both conserved end residues are part of each CDR3. A D gene is named only where the DNA matches it firmly. Clone size is not always given. Where it is, it says once, few, many or a class for expanded clones.

V gene: TRBV29-1; clone size: -; CDR3 length: 13; J gene: TRBJ2-7; D gene: TRBD1; CDR3 protein: CSVPGQGMYEQYF; CDR3 DNA: TGCAGCGTTCCGGGACAGGGGATGTACGAGCAGTACTTC
V gene: TRBV11-2; clone size: -; CDR3 length: 15; J gene: TRBJ1-1; D gene: -; CDR3 protein: CASSSVQLMNTEAFF; CDR3 DNA: TGTGCCAGCAGTTCAGTACAACTCATGAACACTGAAGCTTTCTTT
V gene: TRBV28; clone size: -; CDR3 length: 14; J gene: TRBJ2-1; D gene: -; CDR3 protein: CASDQGRVYNEQFF; CDR3 DNA: TGTGCCAGCGACCAGGGGAGGGTTTACAATGAGCAGTTCTTC
V gene: TRBV27; clone size: once; CDR3 length: 16; J gene: TRBJ2-2; D gene: -; CDR3 protein: CASSFLWTENTGELFF; CDR3 DNA: TGTGCCAGCAGTTTTTTATGGACAGAAAACACCGGGGAGCTGTTTTTT
V gene: TRBV6-6; clone size: -; CDR3 length: 15; J gene: TRBJ2-7; D gene: TRBD1; CDR3 protein: CASSYNRQGANEQYF; CDR3 DNA: TGTGCCAGCAGTTACAATAGGCAGGGGGCCAACGAGCAGTACTTC
V gene: TRBV6-6; clone size: -; CDR3 length: 12; J gene: TRBJ2-7; D gene: -; CDR3 protein: CASRNQGKEQYF; CDR3 DNA: TGTGCCAGCAGGAACCAGGGTAAGGAGCAGTACTTC
V gene: TRBV10-3; clone size: few; CDR3 length: 14; J gene: TRBJ2-3; D gene: -; CDR3 protein: CAISEKQHTDTQYF; CDR3 DNA: TGTGCCATCAGTGAGAAGCAACACACAGATACGCAGTATTTT
V gene: TRBV6-6; clone size: -; CDR3 length: 12; J gene: TRBJ1-3; D gene: -; CDR3 protein: CASFKGQNTIYF; CDR3 DNA: TGTGCCAGCTTTAAGGGTCAAAACACCATATATTTT
V gene: TRBV6-6; clone size: once; CDR3 length: 14; J gene: TRBJ2-1; D gene: TRBD2; CDR3 protein: CASRGGTGNDEQFF; CDR3 DNA: TGTGCCAGCCGGGGGGGAACAGGGAACGATGAGCAGTTCTTC
V gene: TRBV27; clone size: -; CDR3 length: 15; J gene: TRBJ2-2; D gene: -; CDR3 protein: CASSLTGTNTGELFF; CDR3 DNA: TGTGCCAGCAGTTTAACCGGGACAAACACCGGGGAGCTGTTTTTT
V gene: TRBV7-2; clone size: once; CDR3 length: 14; J gene: TRBJ2-4; D gene: -; CDR3 protein: CASSFGSETNIQYF; CDR3 DNA: TGTGCCAGCAGCTTTGGGTCGGAGACAAACATTCAGTACTTC
V gene: TRBV2; clone size: -; CDR3 length: 15; J gene: TRBJ2-2; D gene: -; CDR3 protein: CASSDGTPGTGELFF; CDR3 DNA: TGTGCCAGCAGTGACGGGACACCCGGGACCGGGGAGCTGTTTTTT
V gene: TRBV30; clone size: -; CDR3 length: 13; J gene: TRBJ1-4; D gene: TRBD1; CDR3 protein: CAWSGQGPEKLFF; CDR3 DNA: TGTGCCTGGAGCGGACAGGGGCCTGAAAAACTGTTTTTT
V gene: TRBV30; clone size: -; CDR3 length: 14; J gene: TRBJ1-2; D gene: -; CDR3 protein: CAWSQQGLNYGYTF; CDR3 DNA: TGTGCCTGGAGTCAGCAGGGGTTGAACTATGGCTACACCTTC
V gene: TRBV18; clone size: once; CDR3 length: 14; J gene: TRBJ2-7; D gene: TRBD1; CDR3 protein: CASSPYRGSYEQYF; CDR3 DNA: TGTGCCAGCTCACCATACAGGGGCTCTTACGAGCAGTACTTC
V gene: TRBV7-7; clone size: -; CDR3 length: 17; J gene: TRBJ2-7; D gene: -; CDR3 protein: CASSLAGRSTIFYEQYF; CDR3 DNA: TGTGCCAGCAGCTTAGCGGGCAGGTCAACTATATTTTACGAGCAGTACTTC
V gene: TRBV15; clone size: once; CDR3 length: 15; J gene: TRBJ1-5; D gene: -; CDR3 protein: CATSRGGVSNQPQHF; CDR3 DNA: TGTGCCACCAGCAGGGGGGGAGTTAGCAATCAGCCCCAGCATTTT